Below are 8 T cell receptor beta chains sequenced from a single sample in a study of beta chain features in type 1 diabetes. What was sequenced were expressed TCRB transcripts, since all of the isolated RNA had been reverse transcribed. TCRdb keeps only in-frame clones here, not all; method: immunoSEQ multiplex PCR. The table shows 390,000 or so clones, with 11% to 15% occurring only once. The sequenced material came from naive CD4+ T cells from blood. The receptors were gathered from a young man in good health.

This clone was seen only a few times. The V and J genes are TRBV30 and TRBJ2-3, with TRBD2 matching over 13 bases. The CDR3 covers 17 residues. In germline, CDR1 is GTSNPN, CDR2 SVGIG (reference sequence). V gave up 2 bases and J gave up 9 bases; unmatched junction bases: 14. The CDR3 protein is CAWSRGLAGKLGDTQYF. In nucleotides, the CDR3 is TGTGCCTGGAGTAGGGGACTAGCGGGAAAACTGGGTGACACGCAGTATTTT.

This clone occurred a few times. The chain carries TRBV18 and TRBJ2-7, with D unclear. This CDR3 spans 13 amino acids. Germline values: CDR1 KGHSH, CDR2 LQKENI. V lost 6 bases, J lost 2 bases, and 11 bases lay in between. CDR3 nucleotides: TGTGCCAGCTCCCCCGCAGTGGCCTACGAGCAGTACTTC. Translating gives CASSPAVAYEQYF.

The rearrangement joins TRBV7-2 to TRBJ2-3; D gene ambiguous. V lost 5 bases to trimming and J lost 1 base, with 7 bases between them. This CDR3 is 13 amino acids long. CDR1 is SGHTA and CDR2 is FQGNSA in the germline V gene. The CDR3 nucleotides read TGTGCCAGCAGCCCCTCTCGCACAGATACGCAGTATTTT. Its translation: CASSPSRTDTQYF.

The gene calls are TRBV4-2 and TRBJ2-1; D call uncertain. The CDR3 is 15 residues long. From germline, CDR1 is LGHNA and CDR2 YNFKEQ. The V end was cut by 0 bases, the J end by 6 bases, with 12 bases between. CDR3 residues: CASSQEFQASNEQFF. CDR3 nucleotide sequence: TGTGCCAGCAGCCAAGAATTTCAGGCTTCCAATGAGCAGTTCTTC.

This clone was detected only a few times. The chain is built from TRBV5-4 and TRBJ1-2; D call uncertain. Germline CDR1 reads SGHNT; CDR2 reads YYREEE (reference sequence). The V gene lost 5 bases and the J gene lost 7 bases, with 18 bases spanning the gap. The CDR3 has 14 residues. The CDR3 region has the DNA TGTGCCAGCAGTCATTCTGGGATGTTTGCTGGCTACACCTTC. It is translated as CASSHSGMFAGYTF.

The chain is built from TRBV9 and TRBJ1-2; no clear D gene. Germline V gene lookup returns CDR1 SGDLS and CDR2 YYNGEE. The CDR3 runs 12 residues. Trimming took off 0 bases at V and 2 bases at J, with 2 bases between the two ends. CDR3 loop: CASSVGNYGYTF. Here the CDR3 DNA reads TGTGCCAGCAGCGTAGGGAACTATGGCTACACCTTC. Together with reference TRBV9 and TRBJ1-2, the CDR3 gives the full variable domain: DSGVTQTPKHLITATGQRVTLRCSPRSGDLSVYWYQQSLDQGLQFLIQYYNGEERAKGNILERFSAQQFPDLHSELNLSSLELGDSALYFCASSVGNYGYTFGSGTRLTVV.

Of note for this clone: Other DNA sequences of this sample code for an identical CDR3. This chain connects TRBV5-1 to TRBJ2-3; no clear D. Per germline, CDR1 SGHRS and CDR2 YFSETQ. V lost 4 bases, J lost 1 base, and 7 bases lay in between. The CDR3 extends over 13 amino acids. Here the CDR3 reads CASSLRGTDTQYF. The CDR3 DNA reads as TGCGCCAGCAGCCTCCGGGGCACAGATACGCAGTATTTT.

This clone has just a few counts. The CDR3 DNA reads as TGTGCCAGCAGTTCCGGACAGGGTGGAGGGCAGTTCTTC. Its protein product is CASSSGQGGGQFF. The chain couples TRBV28 to TRBJ2-1, with 8 nucleotides matching TRBD1. Germline assignment: CDR1 MDHEN and CDR2 SYDVKM. This CDR3 is 13 amino acids long. Trimming at V came to 4 bases and at J to 12 bases, leaving 8 bases not matched to a gene.